The 11 T cell receptor beta chains listed next were all sequenced from one sample in a study of human T cells and chemical hapten exposure. One entry per CDR3 protein, called by TCRdb with MiXCR from the RACE reads. The sample shows just under 65,000 distinct CDR3 sequences, roughly 11% of them seen only once. Time point described: patch test 3, about 24 weeks after DPC sensitization. The treatment denotes: therapeutic diphenylcyclopropenone sensitization with weekly scalp DPC. Sequencing was performed on whole blood, taken in connection with sensitization to the hapten diphenylcyclopropenone (DPC). The receptors originated from a woman in her twenties or thirties with alopecia areata. Some clones in this sample may be carry-over from other donors' samples.

This clonotype was counted ten times or more. J is TRBJ1-4 and V is TRBV20-1; D is uncertain. V was cut by 7 bases and J by 4 bases, with 13 bases left in between. The CDR3 totals 13 residues. CDR1 and CDR2 from the germline V gene are DFQATT and SNEGSKA (reference sequence). In DNA form, the CDR3 reads TGCAGTGTAAACGCGCCGGATAATGAAAAACTGTTTTTT. Protein: CSVNAPDNEKLFF.

This clonotype was recorded many times. This chain connects TRBV6-2 or TRBV6-3 to TRBJ1-6; possibly TRBD1 for D (5 bases). Germline lookup yields CDR1 MNHEY and CDR2 SVGEGT. V dropped 5 bases and J dropped 0 bases, with 8 bases sitting between them. This CDR3 is 15 amino acids long. CDR3 sequence reads: CASSRGISYNSPLHF. The DNA of the CDR3 is TGTGCCAGCAGTAGGGGTATCTCCTATAATTCACCCCTCCACTTT.

At least ten counts were recorded for this clonotype. CDR3 region: CASSPLGSNNEKLFF. The CDR3 DNA is TGTGCCAGCAGCCCCCTCGGGAGTAATAATGAAAAACTGTTTTTT. The chain joins TRBV12-3 or TRBV12-4 to TRBJ1-4; D uncertain. V lost 6 bases and J lost 4, with 15 bases in between. There are 15 residues in the CDR3.

As regards this clonotype: An end of the junction differs from the germline gene, which may be a read error. V usage is TRBV6-5 and J usage is TRBJ2-6, with D unclear. CDR1 and CDR2 from the germline V gene are MNHEY and SVGAGI. The CDR3 loop spans 15 amino acids. The CDR3 DNA is TGTGCCAGCAGTTACCGCGACTCTGGGACCAACGTCCTGACTTTC. It yields the protein CASSYRDSGTNVLTF.

This clonotype was seen ten or more times. V gene TRBV27 combines with J gene TRBJ1-5; D gene uncertain. Germline V gene data show CDR1 as MNHEY and CDR2 as SMNVEV (reference sequence). V was cut by 4 bases and J by 3 bases, with 1 base left in between. The CDR3 runs 11 residues. The CDR3 reads CASSYNQPQHF. DNA of the CDR3: TGTGCCAGCAGTTACAATCAGCCCCAGCATTTT.

This clonotype was seen once. The J gene is TRBJ2-5, the V gene TRBV29-1; 9 nucleotides align to TRBD1. The CDR3 has 14 residues. The V segment lost 4 bases and the J segment 7 bases; nucleotides outside the gene matches: 10. In germline, CDR1 is SQVTM, CDR2 ANQGSEA. The CDR3 region has the DNA TGCAGCGTTGGTGCCGGGACAGGGTGGGGGACCCAGTACTTC. Its protein is CSVGAGTGWGTQYF.

This clonotype was picked up many times. The rearrangement uses TRBV7-8 and TRBJ1-1, with D possibly being TRBD1 (5 bases). Germline values: CDR1 SGHVS, CDR2 FQNEAQ. The ends were cut back, 6 bases at V and 0 bases at J, with 11 bases in the middle. This CDR3 has 14 residues. The CDR3 DNA follows: TGTGCCAGCAGTCCCAAACAGGTGAACACTGAAGCTTTCTTT. Translated, it gives CASSPKQVNTEAFF.

This clonotype was counted at least ten times. This sequence joins TRBV6-2 or TRBV6-3 and TRBJ2-2, with D perhaps TRBD1 (5 bases). The CDR3 is 15 residues long. V was shortened by 0 bases and J by 1 base, with 6 bases between the two germline ends. CDR1 MNHEY and CDR2 SVGEGT come from the germline V gene. CDR3 sequence: CASSYSTGNTGELFF. DNA of the CDR3: TGTGCCAGCAGTTACTCAACAGGGAACACCGGGGAGCTGTTTTTT.

This clonotype was recorded many times. J is TRBJ2-1 and V is TRBV7-9; TRBD2 agrees at 7 bases. The CDR3 is 15 residues long. The germline V gene encodes CDR1 SEHNR and CDR2 FQNEAQ (reference sequence). J gave up 6 bases and V 5 bases, and 10 bases lay outside the gene matches. The DNA for the CDR3 is TGTGCCAGCAGCCCCCTCGGCCTAGCGGTCAATGAGCAGTTCTTC. This translates into CASSPLGLAVNEQFF.

This chain uses TRBV20-1 with TRBJ1-2, with unresolved D. Germline V lookup: CDR1 DFQATT, CDR2 SNEGSKA (reference sequence). The CDR3 loop spans 13 amino acids. V lost 0 bases to trimming and J lost 5 bases, with 10 bases between them. Here the CDR3 reads CSARDMRDYGYTF. The CDR3 region has the DNA TGCAGTGCTAGAGATATGCGGGATTATGGCTACACCTTC.

This clonotype was counted only a few times. V usage is TRBV28 and J usage is TRBJ1-6; no reliable D call. V lost 6 bases and J lost 13, with 13 bases in between. The CDR3 is 12 residues long. Germline V lookup: CDR1 MDHEN, CDR2 SYDVKM. CDR3 sequence: CASSPNPGPLHF. DNA for the CDR3: TGTGCCAGCAGCCCTAATCCGGGGCCCCTCCACTTT.